This T cell receptor (beta chain) is from a study of cytomegalovirus exposure and HLA in healthy donors. Regarding this clone: Its antigen is unknown.

Both 60 Vbeta primers and 13 Jbeta primers went into the PCR. Produced via immunoSEQ multiplex PCR; TCRdb's table is partial and in-frame only. The sample lists about 110,000 clones; 70% to 85% were seen once. General study findings and limits: The study labeled 170 or so TCR beta chains cytomegalovirus-associated. As immune exposure information, only CMV serostatus was available. Later on, an analysis found that several of the most significant clusters appeared to be linked to common viral pathogens, which included parvovirus B19. Most TCR sequences showed up rarely, but some public TCRs showed up in many donors.

CDR1 is GTSNPN, CDR2 SVGIG, per germline (reference sequence). The V and J ends lost 5 bases and 1 base, in that order; junction bases with no gene match: 8. The CDR3 contains 15 residues. The chain couples TRBV30 to TRBJ2-3; 8 bases match TRBD2. The sequence was obtained from a male donor in good health and CMV-seronegative. Sequences were obtained from PBMCs. This chain's CDR3 is CAWSSGLEGTDTQYF. DNA of the CDR3: TGTGCCTGGTCTAGCGGGTTAGAGGGCACAGATACGCAGTATTTT.